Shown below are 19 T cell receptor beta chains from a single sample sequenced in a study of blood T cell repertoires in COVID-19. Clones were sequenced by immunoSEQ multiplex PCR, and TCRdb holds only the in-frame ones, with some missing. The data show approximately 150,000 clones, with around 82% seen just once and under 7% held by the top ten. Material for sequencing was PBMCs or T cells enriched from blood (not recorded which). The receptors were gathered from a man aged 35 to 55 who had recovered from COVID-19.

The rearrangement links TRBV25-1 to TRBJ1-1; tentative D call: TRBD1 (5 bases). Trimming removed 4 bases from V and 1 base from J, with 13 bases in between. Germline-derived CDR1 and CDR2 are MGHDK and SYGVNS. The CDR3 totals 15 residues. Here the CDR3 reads CASSGRFGGNTEAFF. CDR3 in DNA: TGTGCCAGCAGTGGCAGATTCGGGGGGAACACTGAAGCTTTCTTT.

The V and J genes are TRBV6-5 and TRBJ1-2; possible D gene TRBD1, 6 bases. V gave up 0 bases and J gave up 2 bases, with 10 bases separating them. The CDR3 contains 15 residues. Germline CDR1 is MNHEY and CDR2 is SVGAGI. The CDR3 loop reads CASSYSRQANYGYTF. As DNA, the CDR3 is TGTGCCAGCAGTTACTCCCGACAGGCCAACTATGGCTACACCTTC.

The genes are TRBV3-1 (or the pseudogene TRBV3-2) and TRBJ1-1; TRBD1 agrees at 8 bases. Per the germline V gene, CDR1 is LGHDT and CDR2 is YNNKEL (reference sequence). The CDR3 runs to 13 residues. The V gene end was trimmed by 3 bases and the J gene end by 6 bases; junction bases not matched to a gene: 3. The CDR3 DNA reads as TGTGCCAGCAGCCAGCCGGGACAGGCTGAAGCTTTCTTT. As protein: CASSQPGQAEAFF.

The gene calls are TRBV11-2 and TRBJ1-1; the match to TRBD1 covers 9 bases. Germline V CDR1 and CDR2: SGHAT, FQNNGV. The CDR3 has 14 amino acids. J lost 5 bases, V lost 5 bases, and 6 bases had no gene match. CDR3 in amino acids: CASSPGQGNTEAFF. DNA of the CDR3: TGTGCCAGCAGCCCGGGACAGGGAAATACTGAAGCTTTCTTT.

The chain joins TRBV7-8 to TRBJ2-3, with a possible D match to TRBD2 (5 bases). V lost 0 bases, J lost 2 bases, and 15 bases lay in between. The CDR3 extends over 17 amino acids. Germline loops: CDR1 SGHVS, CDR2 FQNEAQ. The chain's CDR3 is CASSLASGTGITDTQYF. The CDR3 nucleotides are TGTGCCAGCAGCTTAGCTTCGGGAACGGGGATCACAGATACGCAGTATTTT.

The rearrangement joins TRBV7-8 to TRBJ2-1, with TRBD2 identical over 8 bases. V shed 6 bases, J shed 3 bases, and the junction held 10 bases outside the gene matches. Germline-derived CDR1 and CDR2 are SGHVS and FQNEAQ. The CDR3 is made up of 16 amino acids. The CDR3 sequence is CASRVTGGGYYNEQFF. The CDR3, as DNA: TGTGCCAGCAGAGTAACGGGGGGGGGCTACTACAATGAGCAGTTCTTC.

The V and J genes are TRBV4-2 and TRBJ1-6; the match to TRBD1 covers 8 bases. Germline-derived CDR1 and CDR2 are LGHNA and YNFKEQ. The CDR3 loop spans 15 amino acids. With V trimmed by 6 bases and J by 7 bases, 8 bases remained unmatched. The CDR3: CASREGQGGNSPLHF. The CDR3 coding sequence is TGTGCCAGCAGAGAAGGACAGGGCGGGAATTCACCCCTCCACTTT.

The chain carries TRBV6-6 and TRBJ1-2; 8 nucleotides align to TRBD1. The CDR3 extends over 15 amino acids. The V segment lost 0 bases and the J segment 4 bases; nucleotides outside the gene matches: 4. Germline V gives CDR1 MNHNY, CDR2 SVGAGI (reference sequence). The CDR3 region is CASSYSGTGIYGYTF. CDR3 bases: TGTGCCAGCAGTTACTCGGGGACAGGCATCTATGGCTACACCTTC.

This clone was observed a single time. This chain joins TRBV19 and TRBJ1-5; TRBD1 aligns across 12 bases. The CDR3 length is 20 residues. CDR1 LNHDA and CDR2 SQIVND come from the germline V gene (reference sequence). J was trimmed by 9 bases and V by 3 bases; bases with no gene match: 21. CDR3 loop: CASSIPPGTGGRGEGWPQHF. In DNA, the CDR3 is TGTGCCAGTAGTATTCCACCCGGGACAGGGGGCCGGGGAGAAGGTTGGCCCCAGCATTTT.

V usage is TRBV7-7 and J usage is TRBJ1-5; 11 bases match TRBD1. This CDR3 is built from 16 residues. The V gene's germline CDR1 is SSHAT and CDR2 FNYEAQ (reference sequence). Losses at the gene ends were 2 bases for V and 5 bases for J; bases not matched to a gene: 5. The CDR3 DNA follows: TGTGCCAGCAGCTTAAGGGACAGGGGGACGGATCAGCCCCAGCATTTT. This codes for CASSLRDRGTDQPQHF.

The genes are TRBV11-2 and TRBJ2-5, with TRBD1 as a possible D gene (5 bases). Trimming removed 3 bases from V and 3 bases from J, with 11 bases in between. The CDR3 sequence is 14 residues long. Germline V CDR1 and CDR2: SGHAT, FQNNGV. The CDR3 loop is CASSFSAREETQYF. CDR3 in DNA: TGTGCCAGCAGCTTTTCTGCCAGGGAAGAGACCCAGTACTTC. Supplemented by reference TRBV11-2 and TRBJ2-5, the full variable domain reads EAGVAQSPRYKIIEKRQSVAFWCNPISGHATLYWYQQILGQGPKLLIQFQNNGVVDDSQLPKDRFSAERLKGVDSTLKIQPAKLEDSAVYLCASSFSAREETQYFGPGTRLLVL.

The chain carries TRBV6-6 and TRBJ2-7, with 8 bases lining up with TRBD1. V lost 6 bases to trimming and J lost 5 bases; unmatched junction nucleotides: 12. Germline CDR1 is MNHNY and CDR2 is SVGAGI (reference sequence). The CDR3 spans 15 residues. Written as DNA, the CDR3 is TGTGCCAGCAGCAACTTCGGACAGGGAGATAACGAGCAGTACTTC. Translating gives CASSNFGQGDNEQYF.

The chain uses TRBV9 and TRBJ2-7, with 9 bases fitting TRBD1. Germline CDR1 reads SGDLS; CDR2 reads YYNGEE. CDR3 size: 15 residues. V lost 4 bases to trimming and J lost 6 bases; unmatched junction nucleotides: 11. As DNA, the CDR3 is TGTGCCAGCAGCCCCGGGGGGACAGGGAGGTTCGAGCAGTACTTC. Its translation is CASSPGGTGRFEQYF.

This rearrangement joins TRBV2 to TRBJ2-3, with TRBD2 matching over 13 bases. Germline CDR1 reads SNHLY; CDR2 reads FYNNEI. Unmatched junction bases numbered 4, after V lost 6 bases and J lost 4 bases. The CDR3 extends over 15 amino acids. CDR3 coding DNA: TGTGCCAGCAGCCCCGGGACTAGCGGGGCAGATACGCAGTATTTT. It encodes CASSPGTSGADTQYF. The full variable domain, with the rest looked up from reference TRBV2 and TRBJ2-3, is EPEVTQTPSHQVTQMGQEVILRCVPISNHLYFYWYRQILGQKVEFLVSFYNNEISEKSEIFDDQFSVERPDGSNFTLKIRSTKLEDSAMYFCASSPGTSGADTQYFGPGTRLTVL.

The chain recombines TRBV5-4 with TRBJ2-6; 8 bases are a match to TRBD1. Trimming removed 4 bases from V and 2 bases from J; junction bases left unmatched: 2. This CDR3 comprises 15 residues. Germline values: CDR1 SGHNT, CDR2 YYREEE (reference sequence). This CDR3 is CASSGQGAGANVLTF. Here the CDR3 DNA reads TGTGCCAGCAGCGGACAGGGCGCTGGGGCCAACGTCCTGACTTTC. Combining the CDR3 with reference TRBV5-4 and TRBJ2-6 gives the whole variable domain ETGVTQSPTHLIKTRGQQVTLRCSSQSGHNTVSWYQQALGQGPQFIFQYYREEENGRGNFPPRFSGLQFPNYSSELNVNALELDDSALYLCASSGQGAGANVLTFGAGSRLTVL.

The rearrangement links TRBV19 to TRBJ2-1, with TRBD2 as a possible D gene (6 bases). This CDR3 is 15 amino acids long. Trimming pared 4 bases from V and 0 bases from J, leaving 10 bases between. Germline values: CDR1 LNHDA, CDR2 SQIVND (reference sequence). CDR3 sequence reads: CASSRGLRSYNEQFF. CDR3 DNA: TGTGCCAGTAGTAGGGGACTCCGCTCCTACAATGAGCAGTTCTTC.

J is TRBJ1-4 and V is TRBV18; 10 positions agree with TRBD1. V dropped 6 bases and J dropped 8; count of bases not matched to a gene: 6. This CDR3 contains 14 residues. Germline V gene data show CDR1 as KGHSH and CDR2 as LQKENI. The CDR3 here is CASSLDRGHEKLFF. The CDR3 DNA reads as TGTGCCAGCTCCCTCGACAGGGGGCACGAAAAACTGTTTTTT.

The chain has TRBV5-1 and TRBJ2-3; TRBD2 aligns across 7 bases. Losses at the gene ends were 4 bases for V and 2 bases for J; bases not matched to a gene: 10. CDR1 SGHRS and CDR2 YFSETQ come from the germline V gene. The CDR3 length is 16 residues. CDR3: CASSLRLADYTDTQYF. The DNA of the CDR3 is TGCGCCAGCAGCCTACGGCTAGCGGATTACACAGATACGCAGTATTTT. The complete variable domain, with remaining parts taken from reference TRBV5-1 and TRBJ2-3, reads KAGVTQTPRYLIKTRGQQVTLSCSPISGHRSVSWYQQTPGQGLQFLFEYFSETQRNKGNFPGRFSGRQFSNSRSEMNVSTLELGDSALYLCASSLRLADYTDTQYFGPGTRLTVL.

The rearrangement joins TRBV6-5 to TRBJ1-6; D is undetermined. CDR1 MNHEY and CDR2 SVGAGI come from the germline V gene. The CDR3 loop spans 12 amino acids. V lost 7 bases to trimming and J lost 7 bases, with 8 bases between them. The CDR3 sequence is CASIISNSPLHF. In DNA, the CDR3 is TGTGCCAGCATAATCTCCAATTCACCCCTCCACTTT.